Each of the 18 T cell receptor beta chains below was sequenced from the same sample in a study of neurological immune-mediated disorders. One entry per CDR3 protein, called by TCRdb with MiXCR from the 5' RACE reads. This table holds about 44,000 distinct CDR3 sequences, roughly a fifth found once. Time point here: technical triplicate 3. Sequencing was performed on PBMCs. All receptors come from a man in his fifties or sixties with HTLV-1-associated myelopathy (HAM/TSP).

This clonotype was observed a few times. The V and J genes are TRBV15 and TRBJ1-2; 8 nucleotides match TRBD1. Germline trimming cut 5 bases from V and 8 bases from J; bases unmatched to any gene: 25. This CDR3 is built from 19 residues. The germline CDR1 and CDR2 sequences are LNHNV and YYDKDF (reference sequence). The CDR3 spells CATSRGQGLKTTGGEGYTF. The CDR3 DNA sequence: TGTGCCACCAGCCGAGGACAGGGCTTAAAGACAACCGGAGGAGAAGGCTACACCTTC.

The chain links TRBV5-1 to TRBJ2-2, with 8 bases aligning to TRBD1. The length of the CDR3 is 15 residues. Germline CDR1 SGHRS, CDR2 YFSETQ. J lost 2 bases, V lost 4 bases, and 4 bases had no gene match. The CDR3 DNA reads TGCGCCAGCAGCCAGGACAGGGTTAACACCGGGGAGCTGTTTTTT. Protein sequence: CASSQDRVNTGELFF.

The table lists this clonotype with many counts. The rearrangement joins TRBV5-6 to TRBJ2-7, with D unresolved. V was clipped by 1 base and J by 5 bases, with 10 bases between them. The CDR3 extends over 13 amino acids. Germline V gives CDR1 SGHDT, CDR2 YYEEEE. The CDR3 DNA sequence: TGTGCCAGCAGCTTGTTTCGGGTCAACGAGCAGTACTTC. Protein: CASSLFRVNEQYF. Full variable domain (outside the CDR3, taken from reference TRBV5-6 and TRBJ2-7): DAGVTQSPTHLIKTRGQQVTLRCSPKSGHDTVSWYQQALGQGPQFIFQYYEEEERQRGNFPDRFSGHQFPNYSSELNVNALLLGDSALYLCASSLFRVNEQYFGPGTRLTVT.

This clonotype was recorded many times. V usage is TRBV3-1 and J usage is TRBJ1-1; tentatively, D is TRBD1 (5 bases). V was cut by 1 base and J by 1 base, with 7 bases left in between. This CDR3 is 14 amino acids long. Germline V gene sequence: CDR1 LGHDT, CDR2 YNNKEL (reference sequence). CDR3 in amino acids: CASSQGGRNTEAFF. The DNA of the CDR3 is TGTGCCAGCAGCCAAGGGGGACGGAACACTGAAGCTTTCTTT.

There are many counts of this clonotype. The chain recombines TRBV12-3 or TRBV12-4 with TRBJ2-2; 12 nucleotides agree with TRBD1. This CDR3 comprises 15 residues. V shed 6 bases and J 7 bases; nucleotides not matched to a gene: 6. The CDR3 coding sequence is TGTGCCAGCAGGCCGGGACAGGGGGCCGGCGGGGAGCTGTTTTTT. Its translation: CASRPGQGAGGELFF.

By share, this clonotype counts as medium-sized. V usage is TRBV29-1 and J usage is TRBJ1-5, with D unclear. The germline V and J ends were trimmed by 4 bases and 7 bases, with 11 bases remaining between them. The CDR3 is made up of 12 amino acids. Per germline, CDR1 SQVTM and CDR2 ANQGSEA. The CDR3 nucleotides are TGCAGCGTTGGAAGTCCGGGCCAGCCCCAGCATTTT. Residues: CSVGSPGQPQHF.

This clonotype appeared many times. The chain carries TRBV7-9 and TRBJ2-3; TRBD1 matches 7 bases. The CDR3 has 16 residues. The V gene end was trimmed by 3 bases and the J gene end by 3 bases; junction bases not matched to a gene: 9. Germline V lookup: CDR1 SEHNR, CDR2 FQNEAQ (reference sequence). The CDR3 is CASSLARQGWTDTQYF. CDR3 sequence (DNA): TGTGCCAGCAGCTTGGCCCGACAGGGCTGGACAGATACGCAGTATTTT.

The chain joins TRBV7-8 to TRBJ2-3; possible D gene TRBD1, 5 bases. This CDR3 comprises 14 residues. Germline V gene sequence: CDR1 SGHVS, CDR2 FQNEAQ. V was shortened by 4 bases and J by 1 base, with 9 bases between the two germline ends. The CDR3 reads CASSYLGGTDTQYF. The CDR3 region has the DNA TGTGCCAGCAGCTATCTAGGGGGCACAGATACGCAGTATTTT.

This clonotype came up many times. CDR3 sequence reads: CSASWWEGPYEQYF. The CDR3 bases are TGCAGTGCTAGCTGGTGGGAGGGCCCCTACGAGCAGTACTTC. J is TRBJ2-7 and V is TRBV20-1, with 7 bases fitting TRBD2. Germline-derived CDR1 and CDR2 are DFQATT and SNEGSKA (reference sequence). There are 14 residues in the CDR3. V lost 3 bases to trimming and J lost 2 bases; unmatched junction nucleotides: 7.

This clonotype was observed many times. This chain uses TRBV9 with TRBJ2-7; either TRBD1 or TRBD2 may fit D (6 bases each). Per the germline V gene, CDR1 is SGDLS and CDR2 is YYNGEE. The CDR3 contains 13 residues. Between the trimmed V and J ends, which lost 2 bases and 6 bases, there was a span of 12 bases. The CDR3, as DNA: TGTGCCAGCAGCGTTGAACAGGGAGGCGAGCAGTACTTC. Translation gives CASSVEQGGEQYF.

A word on this clonotype: This may arise from a read error, as a much more abundant clone is one base away. The V and J genes are TRBV20-1 and TRBJ1-1; 9 bases align to TRBD1. The CDR3 loop spans 14 amino acids. Looked up from germline, CDR1 is DFQATT and CDR2 is SNEGSKA (reference sequence). V was clipped by 5 bases and J by 4 bases; unmatched bases: 8. The CDR3 region has the DNA TGCAGTGCTTTGGGGACAGGGACAGGCACTGAAGCTTTCTTT. This translates into CSALGTGTGTEAFF.

This clonotype was detected ten times or more. This CDR3 is CASSLEPGEWNEQFF. CDR3 DNA sequence: TGCGCCAGCAGCTTGGAGCCCGGAGAGTGGAATGAGCAGTTCTTC. This chain joins TRBV5-1 and TRBJ2-1; D is uncertain. Germline CDR1 reads SGHRS; CDR2 reads YFSETQ. The CDR3 length is 15 residues. V was clipped by 0 bases and J by 7 bases, with 14 bases between them.

This clonotype was counted only a few times. This rearrangement joins TRBV5-1 to TRBJ2-1; 12 bases fit TRBD1. The CDR3 has 15 amino acids. From germline, CDR1 is SGHRS and CDR2 YFSETQ. This CDR3 is CTIRRGQGADNEQFF. DNA of the CDR3: TGCACCATCAGGAGGGGACAGGGGGCTGACAATGAGCAGTTCTTC.

This clonotype was picked up many times. The chain is built from TRBV10-3 and TRBJ2-1, with 9 bases matching TRBD2. Germline values: CDR1 ENHRY, CDR2 SYGVKD. The CDR3 covers 14 residues. V lost 7 bases, J lost 6 bases, and 7 bases stayed unmatched. CDR3 nucleotide sequence: TGTGCCATCACGGCGGGAGGGCCGGGCAATGAGCAGTTCTTC. This encodes CAITAGGPGNEQFF.

The chain is built from TRBV15 and TRBJ1-1; D remains unclear. CDR1 is LNHNV, CDR2 YYDKDF, per germline (reference sequence). Trimming stripped 0 bases from V and 3 bases from J, with 11 bases between. The CDR3 is made up of 15 amino acids. CDR3 sequence: CATSRDIAKYTEAFF. The CDR3 bases are TGTGCCACCAGCAGAGATATTGCCAAGTACACTGAAGCTTTCTTT.

This clonotype was observed at least ten times. This rearrangement joins TRBV2 to TRBJ2-7, with 9 bases identical to TRBD2. J was trimmed by 3 bases and V by 7 bases; bases with no gene match: 1. The CDR3 runs 12 residues. Germline V gives CDR1 SNHLY, CDR2 FYNNEI. CDR3 amino acids: CASMRGGYEQYF. The DNA of the CDR3 is TGTGCCAGCATGCGGGGGGGCTACGAGCAGTACTTC.

This clonotype occurred many times. The chain couples TRBV5-1 to TRBJ1-1, with D possibly TRBD1 on 5 matching bases. The CDR3 runs 14 residues. Germline V gene sequence: CDR1 SGHRS, CDR2 YFSETQ. Trimming cost V 0 bases and J 5 bases, with 11 bases left between them. CDR3 protein: CASSLASGLTEAFF. CDR3 coding DNA: TGCGCCAGCAGCTTGGCTTCAGGGTTGACTGAAGCTTTCTTT. Full variable domain (missing parts from reference TRBV5-1 and TRBJ1-1): KAGVTQTPRYLIKTRGQQVTLSCSPISGHRSVSWYQQTPGQGLQFLFEYFSETQRNKGNFPGRFSGRQFSNSRSEMNVSTLELGDSALYLCASSLASGLTEAFFGQGTRLTVV.

This clonotype was observed at least ten times. The rearrangement uses TRBV3-1 and TRBJ2-1; a weak D match, TRBD2 (6 bases). CDR1 is LGHDT and CDR2 is YNNKEL in the germline V gene (reference sequence). This CDR3 is built from 15 residues. V dropped 0 bases and J dropped 2 bases, with 8 bases sitting between them. The DNA for the CDR3 is TGTGCCAGCAGCCAAGACGCGGGAACCTACAATGAGCAGTTCTTC. Translated, it gives CASSQDAGTYNEQFF.